These 14 T cell receptor beta chains originate from one sample sequenced in a study of T cell responses to AZD1222 COVID-19 vaccine (dated by TCRdb to the early 2020s). The library was made by the immunoSEQ multiplex PCR assay. TCRdb limited this immuneACCESS table to in-frame rearrangements with V and J called. A share of clones is missing; checked studies link under half to unresolved V genes, and the rest is unexplained. Here the sample has approximately 74,000 clones; about nine tenths occur a single time. Roughly 2.4% of the sample rests with the top ten. What this sample's time point label stands for: baseline before first vaccination. The sequencing used peripheral blood, collected on day 0 of AZD1222 vaccination. The receptors here all came from an adult in good health.

V usage is TRBV3-1 (or the pseudogene TRBV3-2) and J usage is TRBJ1-6; a possible D gene is TRBD1 (5 bases). V was cut by 0 bases and J by 3 bases, with 15 bases left in between. This CDR3 spans 18 amino acids. Per the germline V gene, CDR1 is LGHDT and CDR2 is YNNKEL (reference sequence). The CDR3 sequence is CASSQERGALYYNSPLHF. CDR3 nucleotide sequence: TGTGCCAGCAGCCAAGAGAGAGGGGCCCTTTACTATAATTCACCCCTCCACTTT.

The chain carries TRBV7-2 and TRBJ1-2, with a tentative D call TRBD1 (6 bases). Germline values: CDR1 SGHTA, CDR2 FQGNSA. The CDR3 length is 15 residues. V was clipped by 4 bases and J by 2 bases, with 14 bases between them. In nucleotides, the CDR3 is TGTGCCAGCAGCTCATGGGGGGGCGGAAACTATGGCTACACCTTC. Translated, it gives CASSSWGGGNYGYTF.

DNA for the CDR3: TGTGCCAGCAGTTCTCAAGTGGCCCTCCACTTT. This gives the protein CASSSQVALHF. This sequence joins TRBV28 and TRBJ1-6, with D uncertain. This CDR3 is 11 amino acids long. V lost 4 bases and J 14 bases, leaving 9 bases between the germline ends. CDR1 is MDHEN and CDR2 is SYDVKM in the germline V gene. Supplemented by reference TRBV28 and TRBJ1-6, the full variable domain reads DVKVTQSSRYLVKRTGEKVFLECVQDMDHENMFWYRQDPGLGLRLIYFSYDVKMKEKGDIPEGYSVSREKKERFSLILESASTNQTSMYLCASSSQVALHFGNGTRLTVT.

The gene calls are TRBV19 and TRBJ2-5; TRBD2 agrees at 9 bases. The CDR3 is 15 residues long. Unmatched junction bases numbered 7, after V lost 3 bases and J lost 5 bases. The germline CDR1 and CDR2 sequences are LNHDA and SQIVND (reference sequence). CDR3 amino acids: CASSIPTSGGETQYF. The CDR3 DNA is TGTGCCAGTAGTATCCCGACTAGCGGTGGGGAGACCCAGTACTTC.

The chain recombines TRBV5-1 with TRBJ2-1; 8 bases are a match to TRBD2. Per germline, CDR1 SGHRS and CDR2 YFSETQ. V shed 4 bases and J 1 base; nucleotides not matched to a gene: 10. This CDR3 contains 17 residues. Here the CDR3 DNA reads TGCGCCAGCAGCCTGGGGGGACTAGGAGTTTCCTACAATGAGCAGTTCTTC. This codes for CASSLGGLGVSYNEQFF.

The chain links TRBV11-2 to TRBJ2-5; D is undetermined. V lost 0 bases to trimming and J lost 2 bases, with 10 bases between them. The germline gives CDR1 SGHAT, CDR2 FQNNGV. The CDR3 covers 15 residues. CDR3: CASSLEVGQQETQYF. CDR3 DNA: TGTGCCAGCAGCTTAGAGGTCGGCCAGCAAGAGACCCAGTACTTC.

The J gene is TRBJ2-7, the V gene TRBV3-1 (or the pseudogene TRBV3-2); 7 bases agree with TRBD1. J lost 2 bases, V lost 3 bases, and 7 bases had no gene match. The CDR3 extends over 15 amino acids. In germline, CDR1 is LGHDT, CDR2 YNNKEL (reference sequence). The CDR3 region is CASSQAGRGTYEQYF. Written as DNA, the CDR3 is TGTGCCAGCAGCCAGGCGGGCAGGGGGACCTACGAGCAGTACTTC.

The rearrangement uses TRBV6-5 and TRBJ2-7; D may be TRBD1 (6 bases). V shed 4 bases and J shed 2 bases, with 12 bases lying between them. CDR1 and CDR2 (germline): MNHEY, SVGAGI. CDR3 length equals 14 residues. CDR3 in amino acids: CASSSSDSPYEQYF. CDR3 sequence (DNA): TGTGCCAGCAGTTCCTCGGACAGCCCCTACGAGCAGTACTTC.

This clone was found once. V is TRBV6-1 and J is TRBJ2-3, with D possibly TRBD1 on 5 matching bases. The V gene's germline CDR1 is MNHNS and CDR2 SASEGT. Trimming took 1 base from V and 0 from J, leaving 8 bases between them. The CDR3 sequence is 15 residues long. CDR3 DNA sequence: TGTGCCAGCAGTGAAGGGCAGGGAAGCACAGATACGCAGTATTTT. Residues: CASSEGQGSTDTQYF.

CDR3 nucleotides: TGTGCCAGTTACCCGGGACTCATGGGCACCGGGGAGCTGTTTTTT. Its translation is CASYPGLMGTGELFF. This chain links TRBV11-2 with TRBJ2-2; possible D gene TRBD2, 6 bases. This CDR3 comprises 15 residues. Trimming cost V 9 bases and J 4 bases, with 18 bases left between them. Germline loops: CDR1 SGHAT, CDR2 FQNNGV.

This chain connects TRBV5-1 to TRBJ1-5; D not certain. V was clipped by 0 bases and J by 2 bases, with 9 bases between them. Germline assignment: CDR1 SGHRS and CDR2 YFSETQ. The CDR3 runs 15 residues. The CDR3 region is CASSLGGTGNQPQHF. The DNA of the CDR3 is TGCGCCAGCAGCTTGGGGGGAACCGGCAATCAGCCCCAGCATTTT.

This clone was detected only once. The V and J genes are TRBV28 and TRBJ1-1; D gene uncertain. The V end was cut by 6 bases, the J end by 3 bases, with 17 bases between. CDR3 length equals 15 residues. Germline V gene lookup returns CDR1 MDHEN and CDR2 SYDVKM. In DNA, the CDR3 is TGTGCCAGCAGCTCGGTGGAGGCTACCTACACTGAAGCTTTCTTT. This translates into CASSSVEATYTEAFF.

This sequence joins TRBV18 and TRBJ2-2; D is perhaps TRBD1 (5 bases). Germline-derived CDR1 and CDR2 are KGHSH and LQKENI. The CDR3 length is 16 residues. Deletions cut 1 base from V and 2 bases from J, with 11 bases between. The CDR3 DNA reads TGTGCCAGCTCACCACGTCTCCAGGGCAACACCGGGGAGCTGTTTTTT. Its protein product is CASSPRLQGNTGELFF. The whole variable domain, remainder taken from reference TRBV18 and TRBJ2-2, is NAGVMQNPRHLVRRRGQEARLRCSPMKGHSHVYWYRQLPEEGLKFMVYLQKENIIDESGMPKERFSAEFPKEGPSILRIQQVVRGDSAAYFCASSPRLQGNTGELFFGEGSRLTVL.

The chain uses TRBV4-2 and TRBJ1-1; D is undetermined. Trimming took off 1 base at V and 1 base at J, with 10 bases between the two ends. Germline-derived CDR1 and CDR2 are LGHNA and YNFKEQ. The CDR3 runs to 15 residues. The CDR3 spells CASSQVILGNTEAFF. CDR3 DNA sequence: TGTGCCAGCAGCCAAGTGATTTTGGGGAACACTGAAGCTTTCTTT.